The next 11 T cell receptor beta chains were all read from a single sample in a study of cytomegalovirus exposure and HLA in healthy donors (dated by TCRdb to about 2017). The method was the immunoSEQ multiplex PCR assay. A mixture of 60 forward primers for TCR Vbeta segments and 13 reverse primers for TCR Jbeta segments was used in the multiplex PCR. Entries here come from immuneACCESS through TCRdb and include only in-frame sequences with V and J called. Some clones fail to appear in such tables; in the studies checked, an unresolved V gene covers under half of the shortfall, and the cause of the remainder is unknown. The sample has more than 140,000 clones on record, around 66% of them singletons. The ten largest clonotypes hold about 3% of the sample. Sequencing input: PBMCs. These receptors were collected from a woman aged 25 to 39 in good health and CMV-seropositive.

CDR3 sequence (DNA): TGTGCCAGCTCAGCCCTAGCGGGTCAAGAGACCCAGTACTTC. Protein product: CASSALAGQETQYF. The J gene is TRBJ2-5, the V gene TRBV18; 8 bases are shared with TRBD2. Germline values: CDR1 KGHSH, CDR2 LQKENI. The CDR3 covers 14 residues. Trimming cost V 5 bases and J 2 bases; bases outside gene matches: 4. The whole variable domain, remainder taken from reference TRBV18 and TRBJ2-5, is NAGVMQNPRHLVRRRGQEARLRCSPMKGHSHVYWYRQLPEEGLKFMVYLQKENIIDESGMPKERFSAEFPKEGPSILRIQQVVRGDSAAYFCASSALAGQETQYFGPGTRLLVL.

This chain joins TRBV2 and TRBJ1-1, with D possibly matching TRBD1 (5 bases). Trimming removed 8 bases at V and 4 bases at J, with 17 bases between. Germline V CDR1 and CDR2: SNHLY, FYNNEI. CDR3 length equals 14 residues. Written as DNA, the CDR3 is TGTGCCAGCGGACTAGATCAGGGTTCCACTGAAGCTTTCTTT. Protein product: CASGLDQGSTEAFF. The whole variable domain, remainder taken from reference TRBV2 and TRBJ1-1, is EPEVTQTPSHQVTQMGQEVILRCVPISNHLYFYWYRQILGQKVEFLVSFYNNEISEKSEIFDDQFSVERPDGSNFTLKIRSTKLEDSAMYFCASGLDQGSTEAFFGQGTRLTVV.

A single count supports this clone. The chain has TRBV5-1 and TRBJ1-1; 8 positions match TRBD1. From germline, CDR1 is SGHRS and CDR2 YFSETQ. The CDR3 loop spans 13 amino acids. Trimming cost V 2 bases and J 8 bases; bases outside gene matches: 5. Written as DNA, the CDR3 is TGCGCCAGCAGCTTTCCAGGGACAGGAGAAGCTTTCTTT. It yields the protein CASSFPGTGEAFF. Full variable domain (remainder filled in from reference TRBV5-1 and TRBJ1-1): KAGVTQTPRYLIKTRGQQVTLSCSPISGHRSVSWYQQTPGQGLQFLFEYFSETQRNKGNFPGRFSGRQFSNSRSEMNVSTLELGDSALYLCASSFPGTGEAFFGQGTRLTVV.

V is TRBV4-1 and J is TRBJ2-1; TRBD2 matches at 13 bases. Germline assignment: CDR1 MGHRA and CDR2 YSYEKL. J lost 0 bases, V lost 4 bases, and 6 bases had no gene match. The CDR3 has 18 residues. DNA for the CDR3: TGCGCCAGCAGCCCTCGGACTAGCGGGGGCCTCTCCTACAATGAGCAGTTCTTC. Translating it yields CASSPRTSGGLSYNEQFF.

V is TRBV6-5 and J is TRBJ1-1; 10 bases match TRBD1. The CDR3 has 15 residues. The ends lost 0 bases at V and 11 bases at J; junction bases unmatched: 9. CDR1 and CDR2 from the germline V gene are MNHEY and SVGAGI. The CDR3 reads CASSYSRGTGAGAFF. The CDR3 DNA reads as TGTGCCAGCAGTTACTCGAGGGGGACAGGGGCGGGGGCTTTCTTT.

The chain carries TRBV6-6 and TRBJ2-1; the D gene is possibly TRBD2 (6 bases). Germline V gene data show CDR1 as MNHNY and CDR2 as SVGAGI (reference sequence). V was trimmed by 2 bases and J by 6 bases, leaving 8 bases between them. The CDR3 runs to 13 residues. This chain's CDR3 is CASSYVGLNEQFF. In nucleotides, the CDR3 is TGTGCCAGCAGTTACGTGGGACTCAATGAGCAGTTCTTC.

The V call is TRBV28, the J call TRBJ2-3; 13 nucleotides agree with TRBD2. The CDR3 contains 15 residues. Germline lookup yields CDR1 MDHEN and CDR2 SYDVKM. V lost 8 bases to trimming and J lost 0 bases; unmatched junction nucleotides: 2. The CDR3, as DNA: TGTGCCAGCCGACTAGCGGGGGGAAGCACAGATACGCAGTATTTT. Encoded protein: CASRLAGGSTDTQYF. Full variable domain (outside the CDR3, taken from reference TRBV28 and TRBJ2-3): DVKVTQSSRYLVKRTGEKVFLECVQDMDHENMFWYRQDPGLGLRLIYFSYDVKMKEKGDIPEGYSVSREKKERFSLILESASTNQTSMYLCASRLAGGSTDTQYFGPGTRLTVL.

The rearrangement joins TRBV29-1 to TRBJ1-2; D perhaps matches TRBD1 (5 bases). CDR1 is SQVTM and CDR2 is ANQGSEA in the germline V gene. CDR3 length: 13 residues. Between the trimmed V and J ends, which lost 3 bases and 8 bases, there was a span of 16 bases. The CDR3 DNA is TGCAGCGTTGAGGGTCCCGGGGCGGGGGGCTACACCTTC. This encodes CSVEGPGAGGYTF.

This CDR3 reads CASSLSLYNEQFF. The DNA for the CDR3 is TGTGCCAGCAGCCTTAGCTTGTACAATGAGCAGTTCTTC. The chain employs TRBV14 and TRBJ2-1; D not resolved. The V and J ends lost 4 bases and 4 bases respectively, with 8 bases between them. The CDR3 covers 13 residues. Per germline, CDR1 SGHDN and CDR2 FVKESK.

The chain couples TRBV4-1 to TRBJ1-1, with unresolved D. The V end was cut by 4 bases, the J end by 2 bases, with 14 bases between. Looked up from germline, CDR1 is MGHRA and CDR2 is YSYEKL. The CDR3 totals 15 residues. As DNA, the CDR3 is TGCGCCAGCAGCCCAATGACAAGGTTAAACACTGAAGCTTTCTTT. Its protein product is CASSPMTRLNTEAFF.

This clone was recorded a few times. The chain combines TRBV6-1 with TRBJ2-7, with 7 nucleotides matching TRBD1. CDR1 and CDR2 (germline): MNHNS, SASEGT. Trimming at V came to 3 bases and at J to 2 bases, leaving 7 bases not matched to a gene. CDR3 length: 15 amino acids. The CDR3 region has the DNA TGTGCCAGCAGTGAGGGACAGAGCACGACCTACGAGCAGTACTTC. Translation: CASSEGQSTTYEQYF.